This entry describes one T cell receptor beta chain. V shed 3 bases, J shed 7 bases, and the junction held 9 bases outside the gene matches. The CDR3 runs to 16 residues. Per germline, CDR1 LNHNV and CDR2 YYDKDF (reference sequence). These data belong to a study of CD8 T cells in Susac syndrome. The study sequenced TCR beta in blood CD8+ and CD4+ T cells. Matching for age and sex applied to the controls, who were healthy donors. The authors reverse transcribed roughly 0.5 to 1 ug RNA with random hexamers. The immunoSEQ assay covered 54 Vbeta and 13 Jbeta segments for CDR3. A single record per CDR3 protein comes from TCRdb applying MiXCR to the immunoSEQ multiplex PCR reads. The top ten clones hold 0.14% of a sample with under 200,000 distinct CDR3 sequences, around 94% of them seen once.

Sequences were obtained from CD4+ T cells from PBMCs. The clonotype originates from a human donor in good health. The genes are TRBV15 and TRBJ2-3; 11 nucleotides line up with TRBD2. The CDR3 region is CATSRETSGGLHTQYF. The CDR3 region has the DNA TGTGCCACCAGCAGGGAAACTAGCGGGGGCCTCCATACGCAGTATTTT.